What follows describes a single T cell receptor (beta chain). V was clipped by 7 bases and J by 4 bases, with 11 bases between them. The CDR3 has 13 residues. The germline gives CDR1 MNHEY, CDR2 SMNVEV (reference sequence). The data belong to a study of PD-L1 blockade in urothelial cancer. Overall study: The year 2014 saw patients start atezolizumab, 1,200 mg intravenously every 3 weeks. Most of the roughly 29 patients were men whose urothelial cancer was bladder-origin.

The sample's time point: pretreatment peripheral blood. Samples were collected from each patient before treatment and during treatment. Each patient gave between 1 and 8 of them in total. Using immunoSEQ multiplex PCR, the repertoire was profiled, and TCRdb retains in-frame clones only, with some absent. The sample holds approximately 63,000 clones, 70% to 90% seen once. This sequence joins TRBV27 and TRBJ1-5, with D unresolved. This sequence was found in a man in his 70s with urothelial cancer. This sample comprised PBMCs, obtained around atezolizumab (anti-PD-L1) treatment. CDR3 sequence: CASTTGLNQPQHF. The CDR3 DNA is TGTGCCAGCACAACGGGTTTGAATCAGCCCCAGCATTTT.